The T cell receptor beta chain under discussion was sequenced for a study of shared clonotypes between healthy human individuals. Each subset's genomic DNA was split evenly across several immunoSEQ plates. In the original processing: Filtering differed, since immunoSEQ gave only junction sequences and no quality scores. The data were produced by immunoSEQ multiplex PCR, yet TCRdb's version contains in-frame clones alone and is incomplete. D and trimming come from the DNA, and the V and J calls and clone size come from that table. Altogether about 2,100,000 clones are present, approximately 94% being singletons, with the ten largest covering approximately 1.7%. On this clone: What it binds is not known. At the DNA level, this CDR3 is encoded by other sequences in the same sample as well.

The CDR3 consists of 12 residues. CDR1 SGDLS and CDR2 YYNGEE come from the germline V gene. Trimming removed 3 bases from V and 0 bases from J, with 4 bases in between. Terminally differentiated effector memory CD45RA+ cells were left out of the naive CD8 fraction, which was CD45RO-negative and positively selected for CCR7. Points from the study as a whole: Among non-shared clonotypes, generation probabilities were lower than among those shared by all four donors.

The sequenced sample was naive CD8+ T cells from PBMCs. This TCR came from a young man in good health. Some clones in this sample may be carry-over from other donors' samples. This chain joins TRBV9 and TRBJ2-7; D is ambiguous. The CDR3 spells CASSGPSYEQYF. The CDR3 coding sequence is TGTGCCAGCAGCGGCCCCTCCTACGAGCAGTACTTC.